The 17 T cell receptor beta chains reported below all come from one sample, sequenced in a study of CD8+CD57+ T cells in acquired aplastic anemia. Genomic DNA, the template, was used for profiling of the TCR beta VDJ and CDR3. Via MiXCR, TCRdb re-called the reads, giving one row per CDR3 protein. Of some 200,000 distinct CDR3 sequences in the sample, over 55% are singletons; the top ten hold around three fifths. Patients sequenced had flow cytometry evidence of CD8+CD57+ cell expansion. The source material was sorted CD4+, CD8+, or CD8+CD57+ T cells (not recorded which) from PBMCs. These receptors came from a human donor with aplastic anemia.

A single count supports this clonotype. J is TRBJ1-1 and V is TRBV9, with 8 nucleotides matching TRBD1. This CDR3 is built from 16 residues. Germline V lookup: CDR1 SGDLS, CDR2 YYNGEE. Trimming took 3 bases from V and 6 from J; bases not matched to a gene: 13. The CDR3 DNA is TGTGCCAGCAGCGCGCCCGGGACAGGTCGGGAACCTGAAGCTTTCTTT. As protein: CASSAPGTGREPEAFF.

This chain uses TRBV5-5 with TRBJ2-5; the D is unclear. In germline, CDR1 is SGHKS, CDR2 YYEKEE (reference sequence). Between the trimmed V and J ends, which lost 2 bases and 4 bases, there was a span of 15 bases. CDR3 size: 15 residues. CDR3 DNA: TGTGCCAGCAGCTTTATGTCCTTAGTCGGAGAGACCCAGTACTTC. As protein: CASSFMSLVGETQYF.

This clonotype was recorded a few times. J is TRBJ1-5 and V is TRBV7-2, with TRBD1 as a possible D gene (5 bases). V lost 0 bases and J lost 7, with 10 bases in between. The CDR3 totals 14 residues. Germline loops: CDR1 SGHTA, CDR2 FQGNSA. The CDR3 coding sequence is TGTGCCAGCAGCTTAGCTGGAGGGGACCAGCCCCAGCATTTT. As protein: CASSLAGGDQPQHF.

The CDR3, as DNA: TGTGCCAGCAGCGGATGGACGAGGAACAATGAGCAGTTCTTC. Its protein product is CASSGWTRNNEQFF. The V gene is TRBV9, the J gene TRBJ2-1; no firm D call. The V end was cut by 3 bases, the J end by 5 bases, with 12 bases between. The CDR3 contains 14 residues. Germline V gives CDR1 SGDLS, CDR2 YYNGEE.

The V gene is TRBV24-1, the J gene TRBJ2-1; D not certain. The germline gives CDR1 KGHDR, CDR2 SFDVKD. Between the trimmed V and J ends, which lost 6 bases and 4 bases, there was a span of 6 bases. The CDR3 covers 12 residues. The DNA of the CDR3 is TGTGCCACCAGTACTGATTACAATGAGCAGTTCTTC. It encodes CATSTDYNEQFF.

The rearrangement links TRBV2 to TRBJ2-5; no reliable D call. Trimming cost V 3 bases and J 7 bases, with 9 bases left between them. CDR1 SNHLY and CDR2 FYNNEI come from the germline V gene. The CDR3 length is 12 residues. The CDR3 nucleotides read TGTGCCAGCAGTGAGAGTCTTGGGACCCAGTACTTC. Residues: CASSESLGTQYF.

On this clonotype: One end of the junction does not line up with germline, which may come from a read error. The chain recombines TRBV7-9 with TRBJ1-3; 7 bases are a match to TRBD1. This CDR3 is 17 amino acids long. Germline V gives CDR1 SEHNR, CDR2 FQNEAQ (reference sequence). The CDR3 DNA reads as TGTGCCAGCAGCCCATATTGGGGACAGACCTCTGGAAACACCATGTATTTT. This codes for CASSPYWGQTSGNTMYF.

The genes are TRBV12-3 or TRBV12-4 and TRBJ1-5, with 7 bases matching TRBD1. The CDR3 has 14 residues. V shed 1 base, J shed 5 bases, and the junction held 2 bases outside the gene matches. CDR3 in amino acids: CASSLVRGDQPQHF. The CDR3 DNA follows: TGTGCCAGCAGTTTAGTCAGGGGGGATCAGCCCCAGCATTTT.

This chain joins TRBV10-3 and TRBJ2-6; D gene uncertain. The length of the CDR3 is 16 residues. The V gene's germline CDR1 is ENHRY and CDR2 SYGVKD. V was pared by 4 bases and J by 4 bases, with 14 bases between. CDR3 region: CAISGSTSLGANVLTF. DNA for the CDR3: TGTGCCATCAGTGGATCGACATCCCTCGGGGCCAACGTCCTGACTTTC.

The chain couples TRBV7-3 to TRBJ2-3; 11 nucleotides line up with TRBD2. Germline trimming cut 7 bases from V and 6 bases from J; bases unmatched to any gene: 6. The germline CDR1 and CDR2 sequences are SGHTA and FQGTGA. This CDR3 is 14 amino acids long. The CDR3 DNA reads as TGTGCCAGCAAACTAGCGGGAGAGGAGGATACGCAGTATTTT. This encodes CASKLAGEEDTQYF.

The rearrangement uses TRBV12-3 or TRBV12-4 and TRBJ2-7; 9 bases are shared with TRBD1. V gave up 3 bases and J gave up 6 bases; unmatched junction bases: 3. The CDR3 is made up of 13 amino acids. The CDR3 bases are TGTGCCAGCAGTTTCGGACAGGGGTTCGAGCAGTACTTC. Its translation is CASSFGQGFEQYF.

The J gene is TRBJ1-6, the V gene TRBV4-3, with D unclear. The germline V gene has CDR1 LGHNA and CDR2 YSLEER. Trimming stripped 0 bases from V and 10 bases from J, with 13 bases between. CDR3 length: 15 amino acids. The CDR3 here is CASSQERRLVSPLHF. The DNA for the CDR3 is TGCGCCAGCAGCCAAGAGCGCAGGCTAGTCTCACCCCTCCACTTT.

The chain carries TRBV9 and TRBJ2-3; a possible D gene is TRBD2 (5 bases). Between the trimmed V and J ends, which lost 0 bases and 3 bases, there was a span of 14 bases. Per the germline V gene, CDR1 is SGDLS and CDR2 is YYNGEE. There are 16 residues in the CDR3. The CDR3 DNA is TGTGCCAGCAGCGTAGGGGTTAGCGAGTTGACAGATACGCAGTATTTT. Its protein is CASSVGVSELTDTQYF.

In this sample, this clonotype turned up many times. The V call is TRBV27, the J call TRBJ2-7; 7 nucleotides agree with TRBD1. This CDR3 spans 13 amino acids. The germline V gene encodes CDR1 MNHEY and CDR2 SMNVEV (reference sequence). J was trimmed by 2 bases and V by 8 bases; bases with no gene match: 6. CDR3 region: CASSRDSTYEQYF. DNA for the CDR3: TGTGCCAGCTCCAGGGACAGCACCTACGAGCAGTACTTC.

This rearrangement joins TRBV10-2 to TRBJ2-3; D unclear. This CDR3 contains 13 residues. The V end was cut by 9 bases, the J end by 1 base, with 11 bases between. Per the germline V gene, CDR1 is WSHSY and CDR2 is SAAADI. CDR3 residues: CASHGWGTDTQYF. CDR3 DNA sequence: TGCGCCAGTCACGGGTGGGGCACAGATACGCAGTATTTT.

V is TRBV19 and J is TRBJ2-1; TRBD1 might be the D (6 bases). V was shortened by 6 bases and J by 10 bases, with 13 bases between the two germline ends. The V gene's germline CDR1 is LNHDA and CDR2 SQIVND (reference sequence). This CDR3 has 12 amino acids. As DNA, the CDR3 is TGTGCCAGTAGCTTTAACGACAGGGAGCAGTTCTTC. It translates to CASSFNDREQFF.

The chain links TRBV24-1 to TRBJ2-5, with TRBD1 as a possible D gene (5 bases). The V gene's germline CDR1 is KGHDR and CDR2 SFDVKD. With 3 bases removed from V and 9 bases from J, the gap between germline ends came to 22 bases. The CDR3 runs 16 residues. CDR3 sequence reads: CATSDRLLGVAGPQYF. CDR3 sequence (DNA): TGTGCCACCAGTGATAGGTTGTTAGGGGTCGCCGGGCCCCAGTACTTC.